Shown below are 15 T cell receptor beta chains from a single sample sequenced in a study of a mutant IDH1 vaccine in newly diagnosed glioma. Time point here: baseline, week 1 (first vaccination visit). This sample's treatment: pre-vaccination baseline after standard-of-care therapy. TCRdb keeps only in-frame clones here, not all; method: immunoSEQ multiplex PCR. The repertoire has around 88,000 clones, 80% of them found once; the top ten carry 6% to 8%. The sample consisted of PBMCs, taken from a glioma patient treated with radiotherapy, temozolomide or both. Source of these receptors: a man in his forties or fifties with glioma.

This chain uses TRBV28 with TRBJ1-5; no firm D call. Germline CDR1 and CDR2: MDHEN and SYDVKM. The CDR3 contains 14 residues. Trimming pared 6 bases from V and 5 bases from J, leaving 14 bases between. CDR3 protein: CASSLLSGDQPQHF. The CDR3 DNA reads TGTGCCAGCAGCCTTCTTTCTGGGGATCAGCCCCAGCATTTT.

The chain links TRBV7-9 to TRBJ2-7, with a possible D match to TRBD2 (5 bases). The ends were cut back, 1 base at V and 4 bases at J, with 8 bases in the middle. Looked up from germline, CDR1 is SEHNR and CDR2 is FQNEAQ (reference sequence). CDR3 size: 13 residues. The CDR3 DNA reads TGTGCCAGCAGCTTAGGGGGAGTTTACGAGCAGTACTTC. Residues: CASSLGGVYEQYF. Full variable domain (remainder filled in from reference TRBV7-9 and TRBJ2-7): DTGVSQNPRHKITKRGQNVTFRCDPISEHNRLYWYRQTLGQGPEFLTYFQNEAQLEKSRLLSDRFSAERPKGSFSTLEIQRTEQGDSAMYLCASSLGGVYEQYFGPGTRLTVT.

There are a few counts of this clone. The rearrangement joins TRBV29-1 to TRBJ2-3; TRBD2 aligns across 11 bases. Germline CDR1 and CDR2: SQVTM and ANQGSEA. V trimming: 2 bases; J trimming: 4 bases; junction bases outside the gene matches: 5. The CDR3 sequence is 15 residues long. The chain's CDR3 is CSVETLLAGADTQYF. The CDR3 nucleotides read TGCAGCGTTGAAACGTTACTAGCGGGAGCAGATACGCAGTATTTT.

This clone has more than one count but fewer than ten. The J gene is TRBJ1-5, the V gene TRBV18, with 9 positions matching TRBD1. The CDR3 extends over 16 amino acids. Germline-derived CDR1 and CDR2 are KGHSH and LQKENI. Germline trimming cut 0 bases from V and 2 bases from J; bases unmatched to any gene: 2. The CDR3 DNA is TGTGCCAGCTCACCACCGGGACAGGGTGGCAATCAGCCCCAGCATTTT. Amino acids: CASSPPGQGGNQPQHF.

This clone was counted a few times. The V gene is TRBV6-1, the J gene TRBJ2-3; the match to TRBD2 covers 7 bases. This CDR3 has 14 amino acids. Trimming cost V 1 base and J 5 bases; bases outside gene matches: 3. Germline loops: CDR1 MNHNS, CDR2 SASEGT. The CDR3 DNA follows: TGTGCCAGCAGTGAAGAGGGCGGGAGAGATACGCAGTATTTT. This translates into CASSEEGGRDTQYF.

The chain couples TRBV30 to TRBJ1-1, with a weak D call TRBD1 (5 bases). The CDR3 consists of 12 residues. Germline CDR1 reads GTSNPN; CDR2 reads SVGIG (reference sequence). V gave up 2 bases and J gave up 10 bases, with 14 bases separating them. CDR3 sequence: CAWSPRGAGAFF. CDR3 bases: TGTGCCTGGAGTCCCAGAGGGGCTGGAGCTTTCTTT. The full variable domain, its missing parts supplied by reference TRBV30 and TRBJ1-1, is SQTIHQWPATLVQPVGSPLSLECTVEGTSNPNLYWYRQAAGRGLQLLFYSVGIGQISSEVPQNLSASRPQDRQFILSSKKLLLSDSGFYLCAWSPRGAGAFFGQGTRLTVV.

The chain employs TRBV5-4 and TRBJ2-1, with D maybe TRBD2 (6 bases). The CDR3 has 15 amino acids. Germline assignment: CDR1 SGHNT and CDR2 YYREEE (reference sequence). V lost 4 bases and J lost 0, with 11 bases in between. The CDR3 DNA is TGTGCCAGCAGCGGGGACTGGAGCTCCTACAATGAGCAGTTCTTC. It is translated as CASSGDWSSYNEQFF. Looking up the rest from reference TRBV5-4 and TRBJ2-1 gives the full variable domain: ETGVTQSPTHLIKTRGQQVTLRCSSQSGHNTVSWYQQALGQGPQFIFQYYREEENGRGNFPPRFSGLQFPNYSSELNVNALELDDSALYLCASSGDWSSYNEQFFGPGTRLTVL.

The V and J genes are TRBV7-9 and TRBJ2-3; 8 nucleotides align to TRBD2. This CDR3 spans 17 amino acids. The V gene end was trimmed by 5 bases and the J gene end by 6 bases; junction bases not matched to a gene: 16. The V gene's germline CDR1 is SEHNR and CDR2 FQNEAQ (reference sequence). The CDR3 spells CASSEGPRAGVRDTQYF. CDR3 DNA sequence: TGTGCCAGCAGCGAGGGTCCAAGAGCGGGAGTAAGGGATACGCAGTATTTT.

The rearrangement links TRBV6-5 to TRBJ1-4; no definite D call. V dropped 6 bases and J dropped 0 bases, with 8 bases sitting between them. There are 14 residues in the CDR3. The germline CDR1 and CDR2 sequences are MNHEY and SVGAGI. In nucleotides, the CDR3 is TGTGCCAGCAGCCCAGAGGCAACTAATGAAAAACTGTTTTTT. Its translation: CASSPEATNEKLFF.

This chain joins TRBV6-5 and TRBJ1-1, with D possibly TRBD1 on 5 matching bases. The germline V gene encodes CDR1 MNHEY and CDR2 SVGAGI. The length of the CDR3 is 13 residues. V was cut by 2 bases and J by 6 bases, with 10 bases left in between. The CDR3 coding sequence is TGTGCCAGCAGTTACCCCCCAGGGTCTGAAGCTTTCTTT. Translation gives CASSYPPGSEAFF.

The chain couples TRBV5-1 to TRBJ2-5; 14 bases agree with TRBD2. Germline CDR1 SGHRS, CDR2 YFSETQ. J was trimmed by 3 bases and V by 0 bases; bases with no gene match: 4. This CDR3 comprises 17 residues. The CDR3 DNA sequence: TGCGCCAGCAGCTTGGTGACTAGCGGGAGGGGCGAAGAGACCCAGTACTTC. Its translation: CASSLVTSGRGEETQYF.

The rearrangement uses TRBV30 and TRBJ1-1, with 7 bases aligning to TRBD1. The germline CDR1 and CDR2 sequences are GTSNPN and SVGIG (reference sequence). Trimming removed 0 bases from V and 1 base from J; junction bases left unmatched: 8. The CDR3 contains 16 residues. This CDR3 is CAWSVWTGSKNTEAFF. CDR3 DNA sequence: TGTGCCTGGAGTGTATGGACAGGCTCAAAGAACACTGAAGCTTTCTTT.

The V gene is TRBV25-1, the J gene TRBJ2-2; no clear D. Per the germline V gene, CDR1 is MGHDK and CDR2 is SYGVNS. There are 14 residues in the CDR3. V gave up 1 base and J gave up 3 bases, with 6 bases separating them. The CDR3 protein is CASSEFRDTGELFF. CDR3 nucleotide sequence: TGTGCCAGCAGTGAATTTAGAGACACCGGGGAGCTGTTTTTT.

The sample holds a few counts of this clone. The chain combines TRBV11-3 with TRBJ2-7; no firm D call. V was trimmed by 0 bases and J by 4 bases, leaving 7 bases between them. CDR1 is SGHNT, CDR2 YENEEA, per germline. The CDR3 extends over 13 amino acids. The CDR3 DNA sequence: TGTGCCAGCAGCTTAGAAGCTAAATACGAGCAGTACTTC. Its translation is CASSLEAKYEQYF.

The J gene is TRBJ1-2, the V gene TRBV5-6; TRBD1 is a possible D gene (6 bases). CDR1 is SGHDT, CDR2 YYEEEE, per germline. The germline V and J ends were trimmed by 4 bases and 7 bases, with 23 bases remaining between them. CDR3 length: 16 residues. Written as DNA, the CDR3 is TGTGCCAGCAGCGCCCTCGATTGGGGGCGCTTTTCTGGCTACACCTTC. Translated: CASSALDWGRFSGYTF.